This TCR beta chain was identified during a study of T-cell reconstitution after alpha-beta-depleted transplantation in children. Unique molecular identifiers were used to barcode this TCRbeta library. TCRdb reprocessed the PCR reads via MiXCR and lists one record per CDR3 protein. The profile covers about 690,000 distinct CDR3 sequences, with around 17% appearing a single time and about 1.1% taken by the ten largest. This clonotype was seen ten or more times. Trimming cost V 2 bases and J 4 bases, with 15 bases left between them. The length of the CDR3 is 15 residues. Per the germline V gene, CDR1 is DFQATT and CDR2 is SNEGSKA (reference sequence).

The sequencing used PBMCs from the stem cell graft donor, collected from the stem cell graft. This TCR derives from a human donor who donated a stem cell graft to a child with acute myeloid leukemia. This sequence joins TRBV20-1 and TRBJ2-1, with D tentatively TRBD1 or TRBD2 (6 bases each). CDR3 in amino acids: CSARRGAEGYNEQFF. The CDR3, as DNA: TGCAGTGCTAGAAGGGGGGCAGAGGGTTACAATGAGCAGTTCTTC.